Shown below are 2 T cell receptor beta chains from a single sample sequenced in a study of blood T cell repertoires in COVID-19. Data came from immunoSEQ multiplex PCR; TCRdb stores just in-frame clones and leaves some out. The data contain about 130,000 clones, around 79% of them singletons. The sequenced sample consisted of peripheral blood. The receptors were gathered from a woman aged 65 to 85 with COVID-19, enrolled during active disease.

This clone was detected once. The CDR3 coding sequence is TGTGCCAGCACCACCGGACAGGGGCTACTCTACGAGCAGTACTTC. As protein: CASTTGQGLLYEQYF. The V gene is TRBV5-6, the J gene TRBJ2-7; 9 nucleotides align to TRBD1. The ends lost 6 bases at V and 3 bases at J; junction bases unmatched: 10. CDR1 SGHDT and CDR2 YYEEEE come from the germline V gene. This CDR3 region has 15 residues. Combining the CDR3 with reference TRBV5-6 and TRBJ2-7 gives the whole variable domain DAGVTQSPTHLIKTRGQQVTLRCSPKSGHDTVSWYQQALGQGPQFIFQYYEEEERQRGNFPDRFSGHQFPNYSSELNVNALLLGDSALYLCASTTGQGLLYEQYFGPGTRLTVT.

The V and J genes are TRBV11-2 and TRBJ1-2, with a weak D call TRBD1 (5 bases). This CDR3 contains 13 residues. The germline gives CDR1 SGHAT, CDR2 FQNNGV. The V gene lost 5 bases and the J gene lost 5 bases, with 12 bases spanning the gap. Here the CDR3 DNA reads TGTGCCAGCAGCCGGGGGGGGGTATATGGCTACACCTTC. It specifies CASSRGGVYGYTF. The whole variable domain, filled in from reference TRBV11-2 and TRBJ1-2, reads EAGVAQSPRYKIIEKRQSVAFWCNPISGHATLYWYQQILGQGPKLLIQFQNNGVVDDSQLPKDRFSAERLKGVDSTLKIQPAKLEDSAVYLCASSRGGVYGYTFGSGTRLTVV.